These 30 T cell receptor beta chains came from one sample sequenced in a study of OX40 agonist ivuxolimab in advanced cancers. Libraries were prepared by immunoSEQ multiplex PCR; TCRdb keeps only in-frame clonotypes and omits some of them. The profile shows 80,000 or so clones, 86% of them singletons. The sequencing used CD4+ or CD8+ T cells sorted from blood, collected in a trial of the OX40 agonist ivuxolimab. Receptor source: an adult with an advanced solid tumor such as melanoma, head and neck, liver or kidney cancer.

V gene TRBV6-5 combines with J gene TRBJ1-5, with a tentative D call TRBD1 (5 bases). V lost 0 bases, J lost 4 bases, and 7 bases lay in between. The CDR3 totals 14 residues. From germline, CDR1 is MNHEY and CDR2 SVGAGI. The CDR3 DNA sequence: TGTGCCAGCAGTTACTCGGGGGGGAATCAGCCCCAGCATTTT. Protein product: CASSYSGGNQPQHF.

V gene TRBV6-5 combines with J gene TRBJ1-1; D gene uncertain. Trimming took off 5 bases at V and 0 bases at J, with 13 bases between the two ends. In germline, CDR1 is MNHEY, CDR2 SVGAGI. This CDR3 spans 15 amino acids. The CDR3, as DNA: TGTGCCAGCAGTAACTGGGGTGGTGTGAACACTGAAGCTTTCTTT. Its translation is CASSNWGGVNTEAFF.

This clone was detected once. CDR3 bases: TGTGCCAGCAGGGTTAGCGGGACATATGAGCAGTTCTTC. Translating gives CASRVSGTYEQFF. The gene calls are TRBV27 and TRBJ2-1; 8 nucleotides align to TRBD2. The CDR3 spans 13 residues. Unmatched junction bases numbered 6, after V lost 6 bases and J lost 8 bases. CDR1 MNHEY and CDR2 SMNVEV come from the germline V gene (reference sequence).

The V and J genes are TRBV18 and TRBJ2-2; D uncertain. V was cut by 3 bases and J by 0 bases, with 8 bases left in between. The CDR3 contains 15 residues. Germline CDR1 KGHSH, CDR2 LQKENI. CDR3 DNA: TGTGCCAGCTCACCGAGCCAACCGAACACCGGGGAGCTGTTTTTT. Protein product: CASSPSQPNTGELFF.

This clone has more than one count but fewer than ten. V is TRBV28 and J is TRBJ1-1; D is ambiguous. Trimming removed 6 bases from V and 10 bases from J, with 15 bases in between. There are 12 residues in the CDR3. The germline V gene has CDR1 MDHEN and CDR2 SYDVKM. CDR3 region: CASRRLGLGAFF. DNA for the CDR3: TGTGCCAGCAGGAGACTGGGGTTAGGAGCTTTCTTT.

The chain links TRBV9 to TRBJ2-3; 11 bases are shared with TRBD2. The CDR3 totals 19 residues. V gave up 4 bases and J gave up 0 bases; unmatched junction bases: 13. The germline V gene has CDR1 SGDLS and CDR2 YYNGEE. This CDR3 reads CASSSTPGTSGTSTDTQYF. CDR3 nucleotide sequence: TGTGCCAGCAGCTCAACCCCCGGGACTAGCGGTACTAGCACAGATACGCAGTATTTT.

The chain couples TRBV6-5 to TRBJ2-5; TRBD2 is a possible D gene (6 bases). The V gene's germline CDR1 is MNHEY and CDR2 SVGAGI. Trimming left V 6 bases short and J 4 bases short, with 6 bases between. The CDR3 extends over 11 amino acids. CDR3 residues: CASRTRETQYF. The CDR3 bases are TGTGCCAGCAGGACTAGAGAGACCCAGTACTTC.

By its share, this clone is medium-sized. The chain employs TRBV7-8 and TRBJ1-2; D uncertain. CDR1 and CDR2 (germline): SGHVS, FQNEAQ. V was trimmed by 2 bases and J by 2 bases, leaving 6 bases between them. The CDR3 is 13 residues long. In DNA, the CDR3 is TGTGCCAGCAGCTTACCAGAGAACTATGGCTACACCTTC. As protein: CASSLPENYGYTF.

The J gene is TRBJ1-2, the V gene TRBV5-6; D is ambiguous. Trimming removed 2 bases at V and 8 bases at J, with 19 bases between. Germline-derived CDR1 and CDR2 are SGHDT and YYEEEE. The CDR3 covers 15 residues. CDR3 DNA: TGTGCCAGCAGCTTAGGGAGAAGGGAAATGAGGGGCTACACCTTC. It codes for CASSLGRREMRGYTF.

The chain employs TRBV9 and TRBJ2-5, with 8 positions matching TRBD2. The CDR3 runs to 16 residues. Trimming at V came to 4 bases and at J to 4 bases, leaving 12 bases not matched to a gene. Germline CDR1 is SGDLS and CDR2 is YYNGEE. CDR3 sequence reads: CASSQAAGGRGETQYF. CDR3 in DNA: TGTGCCAGCAGCCAAGCCGCGGGGGGACGGGGAGAGACCCAGTACTTC.

V usage is TRBV18 and J usage is TRBJ2-5, with D unclear. This CDR3 is built from 14 residues. V was pared by 3 bases and J by 7 bases, with 15 bases between. Germline V gene lookup returns CDR1 KGHSH and CDR2 LQKENI. The CDR3 sequence: CASSPPASVGTQYF. In DNA, the CDR3 is TGTGCCAGCTCACCTCCAGCCTCCGTTGGGACCCAGTACTTC.

V and J are TRBV5-5 and TRBJ1-3; 8 positions agree with TRBD1. Germline V gene data show CDR1 as SGHKS and CDR2 as YYEKEE (reference sequence). The V gene end was trimmed by 4 bases and the J gene end by 4 bases; junction bases not matched to a gene: 4. The CDR3 is 14 amino acids. The CDR3 reads CASSPRQGGNTIYF. The CDR3 region has the DNA TGTGCCAGCAGCCCACGACAGGGGGGAAACACCATATATTTT.

The V call is TRBV11-2, the J call TRBJ1-4; D is possibly TRBD1 (5 bases). This CDR3 spans 15 amino acids. Trimming removed 5 bases at V and 8 bases at J, with 18 bases between. From germline, CDR1 is SGHAT and CDR2 FQNNGV. The CDR3 reads CASSIGKGILEKLFF. In nucleotides, the CDR3 is TGTGCCAGCAGCATAGGGAAGGGGATTCTCGAAAAACTGTTTTTT.

The rearrangement joins TRBV5-6 to TRBJ1-5; weak D call: TRBD1 (6 bases). Germline assignment: CDR1 SGHDT and CDR2 YYEEEE. Trimming shortened V by 6 bases and J by 4 bases, and 17 bases separated the two germline ends. The CDR3 covers 15 residues. The CDR3 DNA sequence: TGTGCCAGCAACCTGCGGGGGGCTGGGAATCAGCCCCAGCATTTT. Protein product: CASNLRGAGNQPQHF.

The rearrangement uses TRBV6-5 and TRBJ1-3, with D uncertain. Trimming pared 7 bases from V and 4 bases from J, leaving 5 bases between. Per the germline V gene, CDR1 is MNHEY and CDR2 is SVGAGI. This CDR3 comprises 11 residues. CDR3 protein: CASTGGNTIYF. CDR3 coding DNA: TGTGCCAGCACCGGAGGAAACACCATATATTTT.

This chain uses TRBV7-9 with TRBJ1-4, with D unresolved. This CDR3 region has 14 residues. Germline V gives CDR1 SEHNR, CDR2 FQNEAQ (reference sequence). With 5 bases removed from V and 1 base from J, the gap between germline ends came to 8 bases. In DNA form, the CDR3 reads TGTGCCAGCAGCCGACTGGGAACTAATGAAAAACTGTTTTTT. It translates to CASSRLGTNEKLFF.

The chain recombines TRBV4-2 with TRBJ2-2, with 7 bases aligning to TRBD2. The CDR3 consists of 19 residues. V lost 0 bases to trimming and J lost 5 bases; unmatched junction nucleotides: 15. Germline values: CDR1 LGHNA, CDR2 YNFKEQ. The CDR3 DNA follows: TGTGCCAGCAGCCAAGAGAAACGGGGGATCGCGGGGGTAACCGGGGAGCTGTTTTTT. This encodes CASSQEKRGIAGVTGELFF.

Only a few counts were recorded for this clone. This chain links TRBV5-6 with TRBJ2-7; 7 bases are a match to TRBD1. Germline CDR1 and CDR2: SGHDT and YYEEEE. The length of the CDR3 is 16 residues. V shed 0 bases, J shed 3 bases, and the junction held 9 bases outside the gene matches. This chain's CDR3 is CASSLALTGIYYEQYF. The CDR3 DNA sequence: TGTGCCAGCAGCTTGGCCCTGACAGGGATCTACTACGAGCAGTACTTC.

The V call is TRBV4-2, the J call TRBJ2-3; D perhaps matches TRBD2 (7 bases). Trimming stripped 1 base from V and 2 bases from J, with 16 bases between. The CDR3 extends over 17 amino acids. The germline V gene encodes CDR1 LGHNA and CDR2 YNFKEQ. The CDR3 nucleotides read TGTGCCAGCAGCCAAGCAATAGGGGGGGCGACCACAGATACGCAGTATTTT. Amino acids: CASSQAIGGATTDTQYF.

The chain is built from TRBV2 and TRBJ2-1, with D perhaps being TRBD1 or TRBD2 (6 bases each). Trimming removed 8 bases from V and 8 bases from J, with 19 bases in between. Germline lookup yields CDR1 SNHLY and CDR2 FYNNEI. The CDR3 has 14 amino acids. The DNA of the CDR3 is TGTGCCAGCTCTGGTGTTCGGGGGCCCGATGAGCAGTTCTTC. Amino acid sequence: CASSGVRGPDEQFF. Looking up the rest from reference TRBV2 and TRBJ2-1 gives the full variable domain: EPEVTQTPSHQVTQMGQEVILRCVPISNHLYFYWYRQILGQKVEFLVSFYNNEISEKSEIFDDQFSVERPDGSNFTLKIRSTKLEDSAMYFCASSGVRGPDEQFFGPGTRLTVL.

This sequence joins TRBV19 and TRBJ2-1; D possibly corresponds to TRBD1 (6 bases). Germline V gene data show CDR1 as LNHDA and CDR2 as SQIVND (reference sequence). The ends were cut back, 5 bases at V and 5 bases at J, with 19 bases in the middle. This CDR3 has 16 amino acids. CDR3 bases: TGTGCCAGTAGTCCACGCCGCGCAGGGGTCAACAATGAGCAGTTCTTC. This gives the protein CASSPRRAGVNNEQFF.

CDR3 loop: CASSLGGHNEQFF. The CDR3 DNA follows: TGCGCCAGCAGCTTGGGGGGCCACAATGAGCAGTTCTTC. The gene calls are TRBV5-1 and TRBJ2-1; D perhaps matches TRBD1 (5 bases). V lost 0 bases and J lost 5, with 6 bases in between. The germline V gene has CDR1 SGHRS and CDR2 YFSETQ. The length of the CDR3 is 13 residues.

V is TRBV30 and J is TRBJ1-4; D is possibly TRBD1 (6 bases). The V gene lost 7 bases and the J gene lost 8 bases, with 17 bases spanning the gap. Per the germline V gene, CDR1 is GTSNPN and CDR2 is SVGIG (reference sequence). This CDR3 is 13 amino acids long. This chain's CDR3 is CASQTGSKEKLFF. The CDR3 nucleotides read TGTGCCTCACAAACAGGGTCGAAAGAAAAACTGTTTTTT.

The chain joins TRBV2 to TRBJ2-7; 8 bases match TRBD1. This CDR3 spans 14 amino acids. The V gene end was trimmed by 5 bases and the J gene end by 0 bases; junction bases not matched to a gene: 3. Germline CDR1 reads SNHLY; CDR2 reads FYNNEI. This chain's CDR3 is CASSSRGHSYEQYF. The CDR3 coding sequence is TGTGCCAGCAGTAGCAGGGGGCACTCCTACGAGCAGTACTTC.

The V call is TRBV9, the J call TRBJ1-1; D not resolved. The CDR3 spans 14 residues. V was trimmed by 3 bases and J by 6 bases, leaving 15 bases between them. Germline CDR1 is SGDLS and CDR2 is YYNGEE. DNA for the CDR3: TGTGCCAGCAGCGAAAGACCCCTGGCTCCTGAAGCTTTCTTT. It specifies CASSERPLAPEAFF. Supplemented by reference TRBV9 and TRBJ1-1, the full variable domain reads DSGVTQTPKHLITATGQRVTLRCSPRSGDLSVYWYQQSLDQGLQFLIQYYNGEERAKGNILERFSAQQFPDLHSELNLSSLELGDSALYFCASSERPLAPEAFFGQGTRLTVV.

This clone was counted only a few times. The chain joins TRBV7-9 to TRBJ2-7; 7 nucleotides match TRBD1. This CDR3 region has 16 residues. Germline V gene lookup returns CDR1 SEHNR and CDR2 FQNEAQ (reference sequence). After removal of 4 bases from V and 2 bases from J, the junction contained 11 bases not matched to a gene. DNA for the CDR3: TGTGCCAGCAGCTCTATCAGACAGGGAGTCCCCTACGAGCAGTACTTC. Protein sequence: CASSSIRQGVPYEQYF.

This rearrangement joins TRBV7-3 to TRBJ2-7; D is possibly TRBD1 (6 bases). V gave up 5 bases and J gave up 5 bases, with 16 bases separating them. The CDR3 is 14 amino acids. Germline CDR1 SGHTA, CDR2 FQGTGA. CDR3 DNA sequence: TGTGCCAGCAGCCCAACCGGGACAAGCAACGAGCAGTACTTC. It codes for CASSPTGTSNEQYF.

This clone was seen once. Germline and junction disagree at one end, which may indicate a read error. V gene TRBV7-9 combines with J gene TRBJ1-2; possibly TRBD1 for D (5 bases). In germline, CDR1 is SEHNR, CDR2 FQNEAQ (reference sequence). This CDR3 has 14 residues. The CDR3 reads CASSLDGGAGGYTF. As DNA, the CDR3 is TGCGCCAGCAGCTTGGATGGAGGGGCGGGTGGCTACACCTTC.

The V gene is TRBV27, the J gene TRBJ1-1; D is uncertain. The CDR3 runs 14 residues. CDR1 is MNHEY, CDR2 SMNVEV, per germline (reference sequence). Trimming shortened V by 5 bases and J by 0 bases, and 10 bases separated the two germline ends. CDR3 residues: CASSARPMNTEAFF. CDR3 bases: TGTGCCAGCAGTGCGAGACCAATGAACACTGAAGCTTTCTTT.

The chain has TRBV7-2 and TRBJ2-7; no firm D call. V gave up 2 bases and J gave up 2 bases, with 10 bases separating them. This CDR3 has 14 amino acids. Germline values: CDR1 SGHTA, CDR2 FQGNSA. The CDR3 DNA reads as TGTGCCAGCAGCTTAACCCCAAGAACCTACGAGCAGTACTTC. Translating gives CASSLTPRTYEQYF.